The rows below give T cell receptor beta chains drawn from one sample of a study of T cell clonotyping in hematopoietic cell transplantation. Clones were sequenced by immunoSEQ multiplex PCR, and TCRdb holds only the in-frame ones, with some missing. Counted here are 15,000 to 25,000 clones, 79% occurring once; the ten biggest clones make up approximately 15%. Sequenced sample: peripheral blood mononuclear cells. These TCRs come from a man in his sixties in good health. Some clones in this sample may be carry-over from other donors' samples. The CDR3 runs from the conserved cysteine through the conserved F or W. D genes are given only for firm matches.

TRBD1,TRBV5-1,CASSPTRTGSFYGYTF
-,TRBV5-1,CASSSYEGAEAFF
TRBD1,TRBV18,CASSPGQGGGYEQYF
-,TRBV19,CASMGGNNQPQHF
-,TRBV7-3,CASSRTGLAGETQYF
-,TRBV7-9,CASSLGRRGLNSPLHF
-,TRBV5-1,CASSLRGGTEAFF
TRBD1,TRBV30,CAWSRDRGLLGGYTF
-,TRBV6-5,CVTGGNGELFF
TRBD1,TRBV7-8,CASRDRVGYGYTF
TRBD1,TRBV30,CAWSPRRWTGVEGNTIYF
-,TRBV11-1,CASSSGTQEYNEQFF
TRBD2,TRBV5-6,CASSSGLAVLETQYF
-,TRBV11-3,CASSLGLEAEETQYF
-,TRBV4-3,CASSQDASGGYEQYF
-,TRBV30,CAWSRGVQEPQHF
-,TRBV6-5,CASSYSIADSYNEQFF
-,TRBV5-1,CASSPGRDGGYTF
-,TRBV10-2,CASSSSEAETQYF
TRBD1,TRBV6-1,CASRTGVEQYF
TRBD2,TRBV7-9,CASSLAPSGVETQYF
-,TRBV29-1,CSVGIAEYEQYF
-,TRBV6-6,CASIKGVFSGNTIYF
-,TRBV11-2,CASSLGGLGATQYF
-,TRBV7-2,CASSLVVRNTEAFF
-,TRBV4-3,CASSQDLGVNYGYTF
-,TRBV9,CASSANSYNEQFF
TRBD2,TRBV7-6,CASSPLGLADRNEQFF
TRBD1,TRBV2,CARGTGGSHTEAFF
-,TRBV5-6,CASSPDWLAGEAFF
TRBD1,TRBV6-1,CASSAGQGFQETQYF
TRBD1,TRBV28,CASSFSGAGGYGYTF
TRBD2,TRBV27,CASSLWGSGSNYNEQFF
-,TRBV7-9,CASSFLGDTQYF
-,TRBV4-1,CASSPNTGYQPQHF
-,TRBV6-1,CASSEVIRLASENTEAFF
-,TRBV7-6,CASSLGPTDTQYF
-,TRBV19,CASSPTPGGSTEAFF
-,TRBV4-2,CASSQDRGTGELFF
TRBD2,TRBV5-1,CASSLDGLGQETQYF
-,TRBV11-2,CASSSNVQYF
TRBD1,TRBV27,CASRTTGGRLFEKLFF
-,TRBV15,CATGGGTGAGGYTF
-,TRBV5-4,CASSLGIAEAYEQYF
-,TRBV27,CASSLSGGTGELFF
-,TRBV28,CASSFSRVMGNQPQHF
-,TRBV14,CASSQELSSGNTIYF
-,TRBV9,CASSVGGGGNEKLFF
-,TRBV10-2,CASSDGLRVENTEAFF
-,TRBV2,CASNLDRNYGYTF
-,TRBV2,CASTPTSSNTGELFF
-,TRBV2,CASTSKGFQPQHF
-,TRBV7-6,CASSLGLESGELFF
TRBD1,TRBV25-1,CASSAGTGGGQPQHF
TRBD1,TRBV5-1,CASSPRQGTNEKLFF